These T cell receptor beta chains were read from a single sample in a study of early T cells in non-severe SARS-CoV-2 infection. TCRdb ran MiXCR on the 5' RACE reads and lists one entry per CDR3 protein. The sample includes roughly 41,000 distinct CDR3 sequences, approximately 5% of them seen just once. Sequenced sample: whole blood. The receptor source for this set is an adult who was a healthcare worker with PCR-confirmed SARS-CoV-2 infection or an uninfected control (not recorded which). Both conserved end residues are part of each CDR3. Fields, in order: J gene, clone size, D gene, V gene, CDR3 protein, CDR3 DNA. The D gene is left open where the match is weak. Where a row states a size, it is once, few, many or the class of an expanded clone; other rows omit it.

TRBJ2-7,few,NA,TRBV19,CASSSSYTYEQYF,TGTGCCAGTAGTTCGTCCTACACCTACGAGCAGTACTTC
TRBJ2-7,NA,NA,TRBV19,CARRVPGKWFNEQYF,TGTGCCAGGAGAGTCCCAGGGAAGTGGTTTAACGAGCAGTACTTC
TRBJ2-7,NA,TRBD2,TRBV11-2,CASSRSLGLAGSSLGGQYF,TGTGCCAGCAGCCGAAGCTTGGGACTAGCGGGTTCCTCCCTAGGAGGGCAGTACTTC
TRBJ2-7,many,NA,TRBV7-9,CASSFSSLGSEQYF,TGTGCCAGCAGCTTCTCTTCGCTTGGATCCGAGCAGTACTTC
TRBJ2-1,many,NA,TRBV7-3,CASSLASGANEQFF,TGTGCCAGCAGCTTAGCATCTGGGGCCAATGAGCAGTTCTTC
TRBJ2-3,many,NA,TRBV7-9,CASSPNRVGTDTQYF,TGTGCCAGCAGCCCAAACAGGGTGGGCACAGATACGCAGTATTTT
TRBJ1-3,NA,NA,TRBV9,CASSVAGSGNTIYF,TGTGCCAGCAGCGTAGCCGGCTCTGGAAACACCATATATTTT
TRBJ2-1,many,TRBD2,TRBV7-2,CASSQLSGTSGRHSYNEQFF,TGTGCCAGCAGCCAACTATCCGGGACTAGCGGGAGGCACTCCTACAATGAGCAGTTCTTC
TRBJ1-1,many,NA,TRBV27,CASTGRKNTEAFF,TGTGCCAGCACAGGACGGAAGAACACTGAAGCTTTCTTT
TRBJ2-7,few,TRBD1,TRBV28,CASIPGGGKDEQYF,TGTGCCAGCATCCCAGGGGGCGGGAAGGACGAGCAGTACTTC
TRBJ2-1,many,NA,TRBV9,CASSPPEGLNEQFF,TGTGCCAGCAGCCCCCCGGAAGGTTTAAATGAGCAGTTCTTC
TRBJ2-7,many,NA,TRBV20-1,CSASGRGRGRYEQYF,TGCAGTGCCAGTGGGCGGGGTCGGGGAAGGTACGAGCAGTACTTC
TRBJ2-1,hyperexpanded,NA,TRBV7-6,CASSYYGDEQFF,TGTGCCAGCAGCTACTACGGCGATGAGCAGTTCTTC
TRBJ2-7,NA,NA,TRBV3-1,CASSQVGTYEQYF,TGTGCCAGCAGCCAAGTCGGGACCTACGAGCAGTACTTC
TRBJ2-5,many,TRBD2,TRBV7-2,CASSLGRGGAWETQYF,TGTGCCAGCAGCTTAGGTCGCGGGGGGGCCTGGGAGACCCAGTACTTC
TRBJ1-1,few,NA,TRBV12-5,CASGLRRATEAFF,TGTGCTAGTGGTTTACGGAGGGCCACTGAAGCTTTCTTT
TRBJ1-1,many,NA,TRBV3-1,CASSQAKGRAMNTEAFF,TGTGCCAGCAGCCAAGCTAAGGGACGGGCCATGAACACTGAAGCTTTCTTT
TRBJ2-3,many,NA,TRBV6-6,CASSYRASSTDTQYF,TGTGCCAGCAGTTACAGGGCTTCTAGCACAGATACGCAGTATTTT
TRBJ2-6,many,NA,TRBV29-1,CSVRGQAGANVLTF,TGCAGCGTCCGGGGCCAGGCTGGGGCCAACGTCCTGACTTTC
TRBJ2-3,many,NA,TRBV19,CASSIRAAPSTDTQYF,TGTGCCAGTAGTATTCGAGCGGCTCCTAGCACAGATACGCAGTATTTT
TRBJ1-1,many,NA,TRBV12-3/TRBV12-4,CASSLGAGSGSSAFF,TGTGCCAGCAGTTTAGGGGCGGGATCGGGGAGTAGCGCTTTCTTT
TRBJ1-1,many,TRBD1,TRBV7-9,CASSSKKGQGTYTEAFF,TGTGCCAGCAGCTCCAAGAAGGGACAGGGGACCTACACTGAAGCTTTCTTT
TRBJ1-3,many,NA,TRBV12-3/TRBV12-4,CASRRQIIGNTIYF,TGTGCCAGCAGGAGACAGATCATTGGAAACACCATATATTTT
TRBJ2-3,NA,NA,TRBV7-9,CASSLASPGDTQYF,TGTGCCAGCAGCTTAGCATCCCCAGGGGATACGCAGTATTTT
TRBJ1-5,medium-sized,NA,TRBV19,CASALGGSSNQPQHF,TGTGCCAGCGCCCTGGGGGGGTCTAGCAATCAGCCCCAGCATTTT
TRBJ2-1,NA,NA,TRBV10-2,CASTNGGLYNEQFF,TGCGCCAGCACCAACGGGGGCCTATACAATGAGCAGTTCTTC
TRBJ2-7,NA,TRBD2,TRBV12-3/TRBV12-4,CASSISGAGSYEQYF,TGTGCCAGCAGTATTAGCGGGGCGGGCTCCTACGAGCAGTACTTC
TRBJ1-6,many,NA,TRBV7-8,CASSLANRFSPLHF,TGTGCCAGCAGCTTAGCGAATCGGTTTTCACCCCTCCACTTT
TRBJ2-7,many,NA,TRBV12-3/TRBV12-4,CASTGRAGFPYEQYF,TGTGCCAGCACCGGGCGGGCAGGGTTCCCCTACGAGCAGTACTTC
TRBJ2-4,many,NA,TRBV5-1,CASSPAKNIQYF,TGCGCCAGCTCCCCAGCCAAAAACATTCAGTACTTC
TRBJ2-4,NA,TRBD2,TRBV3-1,CASSQAAGGRSIQYF,TGTGCCAGCAGCCAAGCAGCGGGGGGGCGGAGCATTCAGTACTTC
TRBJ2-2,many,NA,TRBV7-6,CASSPQAANTGELFF,TGTGCCAGCAGCCCCCAAGCGGCGAACACCGGGGAGCTGTTTTTT
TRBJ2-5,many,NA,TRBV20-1,CSALVFETQYF,TGCAGTGCTTTAGTGTTTGAGACCCAGTACTTC
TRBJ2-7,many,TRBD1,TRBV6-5,CASSPRQGTYEQYF,TGTGCCAGCAGCCCCAGACAGGGCACCTACGAGCAGTACTTC
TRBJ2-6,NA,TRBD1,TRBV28,CASSPWTGRPPLTF,TGTGCCAGCAGTCCGTGGACAGGTCGCCCCCCCCTGACTTTC
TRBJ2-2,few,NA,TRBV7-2,CASSFAGAGGELFF,TGTGCCAGCAGCTTTGCGGGGGCCGGCGGGGAGCTGTTTTTT
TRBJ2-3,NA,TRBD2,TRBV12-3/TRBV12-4,CASSPGLAGGRKADTQYF,TGTGCCAGCAGTCCGGGACTAGCGGGAGGGAGGAAAGCAGATACGCAGTATTTT
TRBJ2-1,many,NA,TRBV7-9,CASSFLRTVRSYNEQFF,TGTGCCAGCAGCTTCCTCCGGACAGTCCGGTCCTACAATGAGCAGTTCTTC
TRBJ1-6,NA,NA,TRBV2,CASNYGANSPLHF,TGTGCCAGCAACTACGGGGCTAATTCACCCCTCCACTTT
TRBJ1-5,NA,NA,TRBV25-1,CASSEYGADQPQHF,TGTGCCAGCAGTGAATACGGAGCTGATCAGCCCCAGCATTTT
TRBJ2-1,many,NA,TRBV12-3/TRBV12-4,CASSNGQPNQFF,TGTGCCAGCAGCAACGGACAGCCAAATCAGTTCTTC
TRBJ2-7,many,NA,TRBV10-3,CAISSGPTYEQYF,TGTGCCATCAGTTCCGGGCCAACCTACGAGCAGTACTTC
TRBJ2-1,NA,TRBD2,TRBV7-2,CASSLGPAGSYNEQFF,TGTGCCAGCAGCTTAGGTCCAGCGGGATCGTACAATGAGCAGTTCTTC
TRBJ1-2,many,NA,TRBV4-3,CASSQSPPNYGYTF,TGCGCCAGCAGCCAATCTCCACCTAACTATGGCTACACCTTC
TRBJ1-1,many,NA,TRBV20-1,CSARREGIITEAFF,TGCAGTGCAAGGAGGGAGGGGATAATCACTGAAGCTTTCTTT
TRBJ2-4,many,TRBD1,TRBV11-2,CASSLDIRQGARGKNIQYF,TGTGCCAGCAGCTTAGATATCAGACAGGGGGCGCGGGGCAAAAACATTCAGTACTTC
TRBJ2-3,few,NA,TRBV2,CASSESGSQGGLRTQYF,TGTGCCAGCAGTGAGAGTGGCTCACAGGGGGGGCTGCGTACGCAGTATTTT
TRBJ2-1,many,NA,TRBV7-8,CASSLRPWGGGYNEQFF,TGTGCCAGCAGCTTGCGGCCCTGGGGGGGCGGTTACAATGAGCAGTTCTTC
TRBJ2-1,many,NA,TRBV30,CAWSDADQRSHNEQFF,TGTGCCTGGAGTGACGCCGACCAGAGGTCCCACAATGAGCAGTTCTTC
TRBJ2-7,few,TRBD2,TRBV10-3,CAISDHGGTSYEQYF,TGTGCCATCAGTGACCACGGGGGGACCTCCTACGAGCAGTACTTC
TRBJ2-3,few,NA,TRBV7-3,CASSSVVADTQYF,TGTGCCAGCAGCTCGGTAGTTGCCGATACGCAGTATTTT
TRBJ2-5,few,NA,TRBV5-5,CASSRRVEETQYF,TGTGCCAGCAGCCGCAGGGTCGAGGAGACCCAGTACTTC
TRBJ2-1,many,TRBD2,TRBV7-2,CASSLPPRSAGTRYNEQFF,TGTGCCAGCAGCTTACCCCCCAGGTCAGCGGGGACTCGCTACAATGAGCAGTTCTTC